This T cell receptor (beta chain) is drawn from a study of blood T cell repertoires in COVID-19. Overall study context: Nucleic acid was either cDNA or gDNA, and it came from T cells, B-cell-depleted T cells, or PBMCs.

Original data processing: Estimation of nucleated cell counts was performed using reference gene primer amplification. Assay: immunoSEQ multiplex PCR; the TCRdb copy retains only in-frame clones and omits some. D and trimming come from the DNA, and the V and J calls and clone size come from that table. The profile shows over 600,000 clones, 90% of them singletons. This receptor was obtained from a woman in her late teens or twenties with acute or convalescent COVID-19. Material for sequencing was peripheral blood.

Written as DNA, the CDR3 is TGTGCCAGCAGCCGCGACGGGACAGGGAACACAGATACGCAGTATTTT. Its translation: CASSRDGTGNTDTQYF. The V and J genes are TRBV7-9 and TRBJ2-3, with 9 bases lining up with TRBD1. The V gene's germline CDR1 is SEHNR and CDR2 FQNEAQ (reference sequence). V was pared by 5 bases and J by 2 bases, with 8 bases of the junction left unmatched. The CDR3 extends over 16 amino acids.